Listed here are 9 T cell receptor beta chains from one sample, sequenced in a study of blood T cell repertoires in COVID-19. TCRdb keeps only in-frame clones here, not all; method: immunoSEQ multiplex PCR. Of 200,000 or so clones in the sample, approximately 82% were seen once. The sequencing input was peripheral blood. The receptors were gathered from a man in his forties who had recovered from COVID-19.

DNA for the CDR3: TGTGCCAGCAGTGACCCCGGGCAGGGGGTACAACTGTTTTTT. Translated, it gives CASSDPGQGVQLFF. V is TRBV28 and J is TRBJ1-4; 7 nucleotides agree with TRBD1. Germline loops: CDR1 MDHEN, CDR2 SYDVKM. CDR3 length: 14 amino acids. Trimming at V came to 5 bases and at J to 12 bases, leaving 12 bases not matched to a gene.

The chain combines TRBV7-2 with TRBJ1-1; TRBD1 agrees at 7 bases. Germline CDR1 SGHTA, CDR2 FQGNSA. With V trimmed by 5 bases and J by 6 bases, 6 bases remained unmatched. The CDR3 is made up of 13 amino acids. The CDR3 loop is CASSVDRAAEAFF. The CDR3 DNA is TGTGCCAGCAGCGTAGACAGGGCGGCTGAAGCTTTCTTT.

This chain links TRBV27 with TRBJ2-3; D perhaps matches TRBD1 (5 bases). From germline, CDR1 is MNHEY and CDR2 SMNVEV (reference sequence). This CDR3 contains 12 residues. CDR3 residues: CTDRYSTDTQYF. The CDR3 nucleotides read TGTACCGACAGATACTCCACAGATACGCAGTATTTT.

The chain uses TRBV11-3 and TRBJ1-1; tentative D call: TRBD1 (5 bases). CDR1 is SGHNT and CDR2 is YENEEA in the germline V gene. Trimming stripped 3 bases from V and 2 bases from J, with 10 bases between. The CDR3 extends over 14 amino acids. CDR3 bases: TGTGCCAGCAGCTTGGGGAGGGGAAACACTGAAGCTTTCTTT. It encodes CASSLGRGNTEAFF.

The J gene is TRBJ1-1, the V gene TRBV5-1, with 10 bases aligning to TRBD1. The CDR3 covers 14 residues. CDR1 and CDR2 from the germline V gene are SGHRS and YFSETQ. V lost 4 bases and J lost 3; bases outside the gene matches: 3. The CDR3 DNA reads as TGCGCCAGCAGCCAGGACAGGGGGGACACTGAAGCTTTCTTT. This gives the protein CASSQDRGDTEAFF.

The V and J genes are TRBV9 and TRBJ1-1; perhaps TRBD1 as D (5 bases). CDR1 is SGDLS, CDR2 YYNGEE, per germline. The CDR3 covers 16 residues. V lost 3 bases and J 2 bases, leaving 17 bases between the germline ends. CDR3 sequence: CASSAEGAGINTEAFF. In nucleotides, the CDR3 is TGTGCCAGCAGCGCGGAGGGTGCAGGGATAAACACTGAAGCTTTCTTT.

The gene calls are TRBV7-9 and TRBJ2-7, with 12 bases that match TRBD2. Germline V gives CDR1 SEHNR, CDR2 FQNEAQ (reference sequence). The length of the CDR3 is 15 residues. V was pared by 4 bases and J by 3 bases, with 4 bases of the junction left unmatched. CDR3 coding DNA: TGTGCCAGCAGCTATGGACTAGCGGGGAACTACGAGCAGTACTTC. Amino acid sequence: CASSYGLAGNYEQYF.

The rearrangement joins TRBV10-2 to TRBJ2-4, with 10 bases identical to TRBD2. The CDR3 totals 18 residues. Germline CDR1 is WSHSY and CDR2 is SAAADI. V shed 1 base, J shed 0 bases, and the junction held 6 bases outside the gene matches. The CDR3 DNA sequence: TGCGCCAGCAGTGAGTACCTAGCGGGAGTGGTAGCCAAAAACATTCAGTACTTC. Amino acids: CASSEYLAGVVAKNIQYF.

This clone occurred once. The chain uses TRBV7-2 and TRBJ2-1, with a weak D call TRBD1 (6 bases). Germline V gene sequence: CDR1 SGHTA, CDR2 FQGNSA. The CDR3 extends over 17 amino acids. Trimming pared 1 base from V and 0 bases from J, leaving 13 bases between. In DNA, the CDR3 is TGTGCCAGCAGCTTAGATTCAGGGGCTAGCTCCTACAATGAGCAGTTCTTC. Translation: CASSLDSGASSYNEQFF.